A single sample gave rise to the 25 T cell receptor beta chains below, sequenced in a study of human T cells and chemical hapten exposure. The time point denotes: pre-sensitization, week 0. Treatment noted: therapeutic diphenylcyclopropenone sensitization with weekly scalp DPC. TCRdb re-called the RACE reads through MiXCR, storing one row per CDR3 protein. The profile shows 90,000 or so distinct CDR3 sequences, roughly 8.5% of them singletons. The sample was whole blood, taken in connection with sensitization to the hapten diphenylcyclopropenone (DPC). These receptors came from a man aged 35 to 55 with alopecia areata. Some clones in this sample may be carry-over from other donors' samples.

V gene TRBV2 combines with J gene TRBJ2-1; 10 positions agree with TRBD2. Germline V CDR1 and CDR2: SNHLY, FYNNEI. Trimming at V came to 6 bases and at J to 6 bases, leaving 5 bases not matched to a gene. CDR3 length equals 14 residues. For the CDR3, the DNA is TGTGCCAGCAGAAGCGGGAGGGCCGCCAATGAGCAGTTCTTC. It yields the protein CASRSGRAANEQFF. Full variable domain (remainder filled in from reference TRBV2 and TRBJ2-1): EPEVTQTPSHQVTQMGQEVILRCVPISNHLYFYWYRQILGQKVEFLVSFYNNEISEKSEIFDDQFSVERPDGSNFTLKIRSTKLEDSAMYFCASRSGRAANEQFFGPGTRLTVL.

This chain connects TRBV28 to TRBJ1-2, with D unclear. CDR3 size: 14 residues. Germline V gene lookup returns CDR1 MDHEN and CDR2 SYDVKM. V lost 3 bases and J 5 bases, leaving 13 bases between the germline ends. CDR3 DNA: TGTGCCAGCAGTTTCCACCAGATCCATTATGGCTACACCTTC. Protein sequence: CASSFHQIHYGYTF.

In this sample, this clonotype turned up a few times. The V gene is TRBV29-1, the J gene TRBJ2-2; a weak D match, TRBD2 (6 bases). The germline V and J ends were trimmed by 5 bases and 1 base, with 11 bases remaining between them. Looked up from germline, CDR1 is SQVTM and CDR2 is ANQGSEA. The CDR3 is 14 residues long. CDR3 loop: CSVSKAGNTGELFF. The DNA for the CDR3 is TGCAGCGTTAGTAAAGCGGGGAACACCGGGGAGCTGTTTTTT.

This clonotype occurred a few times. V gene TRBV7-8 combines with J gene TRBJ2-1; D might be TRBD1 (6 bases). The ends were cut back, 5 bases at V and 6 bases at J, with 17 bases in the middle. Germline-derived CDR1 and CDR2 are SGHVS and FQNEAQ. This CDR3 contains 15 residues. CDR3 loop: CASSGRTDRINEQFF. The CDR3 DNA is TGTGCCAGCAGCGGTCGGACAGATCGCATCAATGAGCAGTTCTTC.

This clonotype was recorded at least ten times. This chain connects TRBV3-1 to TRBJ2-5, with D hard to call. Per the germline V gene, CDR1 is LGHDT and CDR2 is YNNKEL (reference sequence). V lost 0 bases, J lost 6 bases, and 8 bases lay in between. This CDR3 has 13 amino acids. The CDR3 loop is CASSQEPGKTQYF. The DNA of the CDR3 is TGTGCCAGCAGCCAAGAACCAGGAAAGACCCAGTACTTC.

This clonotype appeared a few times. This chain joins TRBV5-4 and TRBJ1-4; D call uncertain. V lost 0 bases and J 7 bases, leaving 13 bases between the germline ends. There are 15 residues in the CDR3. The germline V gene has CDR1 SGHNT and CDR2 YYREEE (reference sequence). The CDR3 bases are TGTGCCAGCAGCTTGGGGCTGGAGGGAGGTGAAAAACTGTTTTTT. This gives the protein CASSLGLEGGEKLFF.

This clonotype was detected ten times or more. The chain carries TRBV27 and TRBJ2-1; no clear D. V lost 0 bases to trimming and J lost 9 bases, with 15 bases between them. The CDR3 totals 15 residues. Germline assignment: CDR1 MNHEY and CDR2 SMNVEV (reference sequence). The CDR3 sequence is CASSLSSLVVSEQFF. CDR3 DNA sequence: TGTGCCAGCAGTTTATCTAGCCTGGTCGTGAGTGAGCAGTTCTTC.

This clonotype was counted between two and nine times. This sequence joins TRBV7-8 and TRBJ2-3, with 8 bases identical to TRBD2. This CDR3 region has 16 residues. Germline CDR1 SGHVS, CDR2 FQNEAQ. Trimming removed 4 bases from V and 6 bases from J; junction bases left unmatched: 12. Here the CDR3 reads CASSSPLAGRHDTQYF. In DNA form, the CDR3 reads TGTGCCAGCAGCTCCCCTCTAGCGGGTCGACACGATACGCAGTATTTT. Looking up the rest from reference TRBV7-8 and TRBJ2-3 gives the full variable domain: GAGVSQSPRYKVAKRGQDVALRCDPISGHVSLFWYQQALGQGPEFLTYFQNEAQLDKSGLPSDRFFAERPEGSVSTLKIQRTQQEDSAVYLCASSSPLAGRHDTQYFGPGTRLTVL.

This clonotype was counted between two and nine times. The chain uses TRBV11-2 and TRBJ2-5, with D possibly matching TRBD1 (6 bases). V lost 4 bases, J lost 5 bases, and 14 bases lay in between. The CDR3 has 14 amino acids. The V gene's germline CDR1 is SGHAT and CDR2 FQNNGV. The CDR3 sequence is CASSSNRVGETQYF. CDR3 coding DNA: TGTGCCAGCAGCTCGAACAGGGTGGGGGAGACCCAGTACTTC.

In its sample, this clonotype was seen many times. The gene calls are TRBV12-3 or TRBV12-4 and TRBJ2-3; no clear D. The CDR3 extends over 13 amino acids. The V end lost 7 bases, the J end lost 1 base, and 9 bases lay between the germline ends. The CDR3 region has the DNA TGTGCCAGCACCCGGCCCGGCACAGATACGCAGTATTTT. It codes for CASTRPGTDTQYF.

This clonotype has only a few counts. The V call is TRBV12-3 or TRBV12-4, the J call TRBJ2-5; D ambiguous. The V end was cut by 4 bases, the J end by 1 base, with 7 bases between. The CDR3 contains 13 residues. CDR3 region: CASSSQFQETQYF. Written as DNA, the CDR3 is TGTGCCAGCAGTTCCCAATTCCAAGAGACCCAGTACTTC.

The sample holds a few counts of this clonotype. The chain recombines TRBV7-2 with TRBJ2-1; maybe TRBD2 (6 bases). Per germline, CDR1 SGHTA and CDR2 FQGNSA. V was pared by 4 bases and J by 6 bases, with 28 bases between. CDR3 length equals 19 residues. CDR3 protein: CASSSPLAEGQFQGNEQFF. In nucleotides, the CDR3 is TGTGCCAGCAGCTCCCCCTTAGCGGAGGGCCAATTTCAGGGCAATGAGCAGTTCTTC.

In this sample, this clonotype turned up many times. This chain links TRBV4-3 with TRBJ1-4; a possible D gene is TRBD1 (5 bases). Trimming removed 0 bases from V and 8 bases from J, with 16 bases in between. Germline V CDR1 and CDR2: LGHNA, YSLEER. The CDR3 totals 16 residues. CDR3 DNA sequence: TGCGCCAGCAGCCAAGATTTGGCCAGGGTTGGGGAAAAACTGTTTTTT. Its protein is CASSQDLARVGEKLFF.

This clonotype was counted many times. V is TRBV29-1 and J is TRBJ2-3, with 13 nucleotides matching TRBD2. The CDR3 is made up of 13 amino acids. J was trimmed by 7 bases and V by 7 bases; bases with no gene match: 5. The germline CDR1 and CDR2 sequences are SQVTM and ANQGSEA. The CDR3 DNA reads as TGCAGCGGGACTAGCGGGAGCTGGAATACGCAGTATTTT. It codes for CSGTSGSWNTQYF.

The sample holds a few counts of this clonotype. This CDR3 reads CASRKSGSNTGELFF. CDR3 nucleotides: TGTGCCAGCAGGAAAAGCGGTTCGAACACCGGGGAGCTGTTTTTT. V is TRBV28 and J is TRBJ2-2, with D possibly matching TRBD2 (5 bases). Trimming stripped 6 bases from V and 0 bases from J, with 11 bases between. The CDR3 contains 15 residues. From germline, CDR1 is MDHEN and CDR2 SYDVKM. The full variable domain, with the rest looked up from reference TRBV28 and TRBJ2-2, is DVKVTQSSRYLVKRTGEKVFLECVQDMDHENMFWYRQDPGLGLRLIYFSYDVKMKEKGDIPEGYSVSREKKERFSLILESASTNQTSMYLCASRKSGSNTGELFFGEGSRLTVL.

In the case of this clonotype: At one boundary the junction diverges from the germline segment, which might be a read error. V and J are TRBV9 and TRBJ2-7; D remains unclear. The CDR3 has 13 residues. Germline V CDR1 and CDR2: SGDLS, YYNGEE. The CDR3 reads CASSVAIGFEQCF. CDR3 nucleotides: TGTGCCAGCAGCGTAGCTATAGGGTTCGAGCAGTGCTTC.

This clonotype is categorized as medium-sized. The V and J genes are TRBV29-1 and TRBJ1-2, with D unclear. This CDR3 has 12 residues. Germline V gene sequence: CDR1 SQVTM, CDR2 ANQGSEA. V lost 2 bases, J lost 4 bases, and 8 bases lay in between. CDR3 amino acids: CSVERSVYGYTF. In DNA, the CDR3 is TGCAGCGTTGAAAGGTCGGTCTATGGCTACACCTTC.

This clonotype turned up a few times. DNA of the CDR3: TGTGCCAGCAGCGTTGATCTGGGTACGCAGTATTTT. This encodes CASSVDLGTQYF. The rearrangement uses TRBV9 and TRBJ2-3, with D uncertain. V shed 2 bases and J shed 8 bases, with 9 bases lying between them. CDR3 length equals 12 residues. From germline, CDR1 is SGDLS and CDR2 YYNGEE.

This chain links TRBV6-6 with TRBJ2-2, with D tentatively TRBD1 (5 bases). CDR1 is MNHNY, CDR2 SVGAGI, per germline (reference sequence). The CDR3 has 16 residues. Trimming stripped 4 bases from V and 1 base from J, with 13 bases between. CDR3 sequence reads: CASSSIDSKNTGELFF. DNA of the CDR3: TGTGCCAGCAGTTCAATCGACAGTAAGAACACCGGGGAGCTGTTTTTT.

This clonotype was seen only a few times. V usage is TRBV10-3 and J usage is TRBJ2-3, with TRBD2 matching over 10 bases. This CDR3 comprises 14 residues. CDR1 is ENHRY and CDR2 is SYGVKD in the germline V gene. V lost 7 bases, J lost 3 bases, and 4 bases stayed unmatched. The CDR3 sequence is CAINLAGGTDTQYF. The CDR3 bases are TGTGCCATCAACTTAGCGGGAGGAACAGATACGCAGTATTTT.

This clonotype has more than one count but fewer than ten. J is TRBJ2-4 and V is TRBV7-2; tentatively, D is TRBD1 or TRBD2 (7 bases each). The CDR3 is 14 amino acids. Germline V CDR1 and CDR2: SGHTA, FQGNSA. Trimming stripped 5 bases from V and 9 bases from J, with 17 bases between. Written as DNA, the CDR3 is TGTGCCAGCAGCCCGCCCCCCAGGGGGGGCATTCAGTACTTC. It specifies CASSPPPRGGIQYF.

This clonotype was counted ten times or more. In DNA form, the CDR3 reads TGTGCCAGCAGCTCCCGAAGGGGTACAGGGATAGACGAGCAGTACTTC. It specifies CASSSRRGTGIDEQYF. The chain uses TRBV11-1 and TRBJ2-7; D is perhaps TRBD1 (6 bases). Germline V gene data show CDR1 as SGHAT and CDR2 as FQDESV (reference sequence). The CDR3 runs 16 residues. Trimming left V 4 bases short and J 5 bases short, with 21 bases between.

The chain uses TRBV29-1 and TRBJ2-3; TRBD2 matches 8 bases. The CDR3 consists of 18 residues. V trimming: 7 bases; J trimming: 0 bases; junction bases outside the gene matches: 18. Germline V gene sequence: CDR1 SQVTM, CDR2 ANQGSEA. The CDR3 region has the DNA TGCAGCGCTGGACGACTAGCGATGGTGATTTCTAGCACAGATACGCAGTATTTT. The encoded protein is CSAGRLAMVISSTDTQYF.

V usage is TRBV5-6 and J usage is TRBJ2-3; 8 positions match TRBD1. Trimming cost V 7 bases and J 5 bases; bases outside gene matches: 9. Per germline, CDR1 SGHDT and CDR2 YYEEEE. CDR3 size: 14 residues. The CDR3: CASLAQGAVDTQYF. In nucleotides, the CDR3 is TGTGCCAGCCTCGCTCAGGGGGCCGTAGATACGCAGTATTTT. Filled out from reference TRBV5-6 and TRBJ2-3, the complete variable domain reads DAGVTQSPTHLIKTRGQQVTLRCSPKSGHDTVSWYQQALGQGPQFIFQYYEEEERQRGNFPDRFSGHQFPNYSSELNVNALLLGDSALYLCASLAQGAVDTQYFGPGTRLTVL.

This clonotype was recorded at least ten times. J is TRBJ2-7 and V is TRBV5-1; D is undetermined. CDR3 length: 15 residues. Germline-derived CDR1 and CDR2 are SGHRS and YFSETQ. The V end lost 1 base, the J end lost 0 bases, and 11 bases lay between the germline ends. Written as DNA, the CDR3 is TGCGCCAGCAGCTTGACCGGAAAAAGCTCCTACGAGCAGTACGTC. Protein: CASSLTGKSSYEQYV.